This entry lists 10 T cell receptor beta chains sequenced from one sample in a study of blood T cells in healthy people across ages. A J-beta primer mix and a sample-barcoded 5' primer were used in a second PCR of roughly 7 to 12 cycles. TCRdb reprocessed the 5' RACE reads with MiXCR, giving one entry per CDR3 protein. The table has fewer than 1.5 million distinct CDR3 sequences, 42% seen once. Sequencing input: blood. These receptors came from a young woman in good health.

This rearrangement joins TRBV20-1 to TRBJ2-3; 14 bases match TRBD2. V gave up 8 bases and J gave up 6 bases; unmatched junction bases: 7. CDR3 length: 14 amino acids. From germline, CDR1 is DFQATT and CDR2 SNEGSKA (reference sequence). The CDR3 DNA reads as TGCAGTCCCTCGACTAGCGGGAGGGCCGATACGCAGTATTTT. Translated, it gives CSPSTSGRADTQYF.

This clonotype was found a few times. The genes are TRBV28 and TRBJ1-2; TRBD1 agrees at 8 bases. CDR1 and CDR2 (germline): MDHEN, SYDVKM. The CDR3 sequence is 14 residues long. Trimming removed 4 bases from V and 8 bases from J; junction bases left unmatched: 9. CDR3 bases: TGTGCCAGCAGTTCTGGACAGGGAACACAGGGCTACACCTTC. It encodes CASSSGQGTQGYTF.

There are a few counts of this clonotype. The V and J genes are TRBV20-1 and TRBJ2-5, with TRBD1 identical over 8 bases. Germline V gene lookup returns CDR1 DFQATT and CDR2 SNEGSKA (reference sequence). This CDR3 has 15 residues. V trimming: 1 base; J trimming: 0 bases; junction bases outside the gene matches: 4. CDR3 protein: CSARVGTGHQETQYF. The CDR3 region has the DNA TGCAGTGCTAGAGTGGGGACAGGCCACCAAGAGACCCAGTACTTC.

CDR3 nucleotides: TGTGCCAGCAGCTCCCGGGACTCAGCCTACGAGCAGTACTTC. Protein sequence: CASSSRDSAYEQYF. The J gene is TRBJ2-7, the V gene TRBV11-2; D perhaps matches TRBD2 (6 bases). The CDR3 covers 14 residues. Trimming stripped 4 bases from V and 2 bases from J, with 12 bases between. Germline V lookup: CDR1 SGHAT, CDR2 FQNNGV.

The genes are TRBV3-1 and TRBJ2-7, with TRBD2 matching 7 bases. Unmatched junction bases numbered 2, after V lost 1 base and J lost 2 bases. The germline V gene has CDR1 LGHDT and CDR2 YNNKEL (reference sequence). There are 14 residues in the CDR3. CDR3 in DNA: TGTGCCAGCAGCCAAGGGGCGGGAGCCTACGAGCAGTACTTC. It translates to CASSQGAGAYEQYF.

The CDR3 loop reads CASSWGRASGYTF. CDR3 DNA: TGTGCCAGCAGTTGGGGACGGGCGTCCGGCTACACCTTC. The chain uses TRBV27 and TRBJ1-2; tentatively, D is TRBD1 (5 bases). Germline assignment: CDR1 MNHEY and CDR2 SMNVEV (reference sequence). V lost 4 bases to trimming and J lost 8 bases, with 14 bases between them. The CDR3 loop spans 13 amino acids.

V usage is TRBV10-3 and J usage is TRBJ2-7; D is ambiguous. The CDR3 runs 16 residues. CDR1 ENHRY and CDR2 SYGVKD come from the germline V gene. V shed 0 bases and J shed 1 base, with 13 bases lying between them. The CDR3 reads CAISESQGKGSYEQYF. The CDR3 DNA sequence: TGTGCCATCAGTGAGTCGCAAGGCAAGGGATCCTACGAGCAGTACTTC.

The chain recombines TRBV9 with TRBJ2-2; the D gene is possibly TRBD1 (6 bases). This CDR3 is built from 15 residues. Germline CDR1 is SGDLS and CDR2 is YYNGEE. Trimming took 0 bases from V and 6 from J, leaving 12 bases between them. The CDR3, as DNA: TGTGCCAGCAGCGTAGAACAGGGATGGTCCGGGGAGCTGTTTTTT. Translation: CASSVEQGWSGELFF.

The table lists this clonotype with a few counts. The chain has TRBV28 and TRBJ2-7; D is unresolved. Germline V lookup: CDR1 MDHEN, CDR2 SYDVKM. The length of the CDR3 is 14 residues. Trimming removed 8 bases from V and 5 bases from J, with 19 bases in between. CDR3 sequence (DNA): TGTGCCAGCGGCCGATACCTTGCAGTCCACGAGCAGTACTTC. Its protein is CASGRYLAVHEQYF.

The chain uses TRBV6-2 or TRBV6-3 and TRBJ2-7; D is ambiguous. Germline-derived CDR1 and CDR2 are MNHEY and SVGEGT. The CDR3 length is 11 residues. V gave up 6 bases and J gave up 6 bases, with 9 bases separating them. The CDR3: CASSSRREQYF. CDR3 DNA sequence: TGTGCCAGCAGCAGTCGGCGCGAGCAGTACTTC.